This T cell receptor (beta chain) came from a study of long-term antiretroviral therapy in people with HIV. Findings and caveats of the study: In samples taken after ART, diversity increased but remained below transplant donor control levels. ART adherence, viral resistance and therapy changes went unrecorded.

About this clone itself: Its antigen is undetermined.

The authors ran the immunoSEQ assay, v3.0, at survey level. The method was immunoSEQ multiplex PCR; TCRdb's version includes in-frame clones alone and lacks a portion of them. The sample has around 20,000 clones, about four fifths seen once. Germline CDR1 is SGDLS and CDR2 is YYNGEE. V lost 0 bases and J 4 bases, leaving 10 bases between the germline ends. The CDR3 runs 15 residues. This clonotype originated in a man aged 30 to 45 with HIV. This chain links TRBV9 with TRBJ2-2; D unresolved. The sequencing used unsorted PBMCs, collected roughly 6.2 years after starting antiretroviral therapy. CDR3 nucleotides: TGTGCCAGCAGCGTAGATCAGAAAATCACCGGGGAGCTGTTTTTT. Translated: CASSVDQKITGELFF.